This T cell receptor beta chain was captured by sequencing in a study of blood T cell repertoires in COVID-19. Across the whole study: The origin of the acute and convalescent COVID-19 samples was the United States, Italy and Spain. Sources were T cells, B-cell-depleted T cells, or PBMCs; the material itself was cDNA or gDNA.

Original analysis: The authors estimated nucleated cell counts from reference gene primer amplification. The protocol was immunoSEQ multiplex PCR, while the TCRdb copy is restricted to in-frame clones and leaves out a portion. V and J calls and clone size are copied from that table; D and trimming were computed from the DNA. Seen here are some 200,000 clones, more than 65% observed once, and the top ten hold approximately 2.5%. This clone occurred a few times. The sequence was collected from a human donor with acute or convalescent COVID-19. The donor label of this sample is uncertain. The sequenced material came from peripheral blood.

The chain's CDR3 is CASSPTLTGTYGYTF. In DNA, the CDR3 is TGTGCCAGTAGTCCAACTCTGACAGGGACCTATGGCTACACCTTC. The genes are TRBV19 and TRBJ1-2; 7 bases fit TRBD1. This CDR3 spans 15 amino acids. V trimming: 5 bases; J trimming: 4 bases; junction bases outside the gene matches: 10. CDR1 and CDR2 from the germline V gene are LNHDA and SQIVND (reference sequence).